This T cell receptor (beta chain) derives from a study of T-cell reconstitution after alpha-beta-depleted transplantation in children. This clonotype was seen a few times. The antigen remains unidentified. Preparation of the TCRbeta library used unique molecular identifiers. TCRdb ran MiXCR on the PCR reads and lists one entry per CDR3 protein. The table records 700,000 to 950,000 distinct CDR3 sequences, under 20% of them present only once. With 4 bases removed from V and 12 bases from J, the gap between germline ends came to 13 bases. CDR3 length: 12 amino acids. Germline CDR1 is ENHRY and CDR2 is SYGVKD. Notes on the study in general: Diversity of TCRbeta at day 60 was high in some patients, arising from surviving recipient T cells and thymic progenitors. T-cell numbers and diversity, one year after transplant, stemmed largely from T cells that were newly produced.

The input for sequencing was PBMCs, mostly from graft donor cells, taken 360 days after TCRalphabeta/CD19-depleted stem cell transplant. The sequence derives from a male patient between 5 and 17 years old who had a stem cell transplant for acute lymphoblastic leukemia, so the T cells may come from the graft donor. The rearrangement joins TRBV10-3 to TRBJ2-1, with a possible D match to TRBD1 (6 bases). CDR3 residues: CAISGGTGRQFF. CDR3 nucleotides: TGTGCCATCAGTGGGGGAACAGGGAGGCAGTTCTTC.